What follows are 23 T cell receptor beta chains derived from one specimen sequenced in a study of immunodeficiency. Repertoires were generated with immunoSEQ multiplex PCR, while TCRdb's copy carries only in-frame clones and drops some. The table shows approximately 3,300 clones, with over 75% occurring only once. The sample was CD8+ T cells from blood. Receptors originate from a human donor in good health.

V usage is TRBV5-1 and J usage is TRBJ1-3; 7 bases are shared with TRBD1. Looked up from germline, CDR1 is SGHRS and CDR2 is YFSETQ. The CDR3 runs to 17 residues. V lost 2 bases and J lost 3; bases outside the gene matches: 11. As DNA, the CDR3 is TGCGCCAGCAGCTTCGAGACAGGGACGAGGGGTGGAAACACCATATATTTT. Its protein is CASSFETGTRGGNTIYF.

The rearrangement uses TRBV27 and TRBJ2-7, with D tentatively TRBD2 (7 bases). V shed 1 base and J shed 3 bases, with 10 bases lying between them. This CDR3 comprises 14 residues. The germline V gene encodes CDR1 MNHEY and CDR2 SMNVEV (reference sequence). CDR3 loop: CASSLWGGHYEQYF. In DNA, the CDR3 is TGTGCCAGCAGTTTATGGGGGGGGCACTACGAGCAGTACTTC.

The genes are TRBV5-5 and TRBJ2-7, with D maybe TRBD2 (5 bases). The CDR3 contains 14 residues. The germline CDR1 and CDR2 sequences are SGHKS and YYEKEE (reference sequence). Trimming pared 3 bases from V and 2 bases from J, leaving 12 bases between. The CDR3 region is CASSYGAAAYEQYF. The CDR3 nucleotides are TGTGCCAGCAGCTACGGAGCGGCGGCCTACGAGCAGTACTTC.

The V gene is TRBV13, the J gene TRBJ2-1, with a tentative D call TRBD2 (5 bases). Germline loops: CDR1 PRHDT, CDR2 FYEKMQ (reference sequence). Trimming pared 5 bases from V and 8 bases from J, leaving 16 bases between. The CDR3 sequence is 14 residues long. In nucleotides, the CDR3 is TGTGCCAGCAGCCCCCCGATCGGAGGCGATGAGCAGTTCTTC. It encodes CASSPPIGGDEQFF.

The V gene is TRBV27, the J gene TRBJ2-7; a possible D gene is TRBD2 (5 bases). Trimming removed 0 bases at V and 2 bases at J, with 11 bases between. The CDR3 totals 15 residues. The germline V gene encodes CDR1 MNHEY and CDR2 SMNVEV (reference sequence). CDR3 DNA: TGTGCCAGCAGTTTATCTGGGAGCTTGACCTACGAGCAGTACTTC. Amino acids: CASSLSGSLTYEQYF.

The CDR3 protein is CASKPKLTVSYEQYF. The CDR3 DNA sequence: TGTGCCAGCAAACCGAAGCTCACGGTTTCCTACGAGCAGTACTTC. This chain links TRBV7-3 with TRBJ2-7; D gene unclear. Trimming stripped 7 bases from V and 1 base from J, with 17 bases between. Germline V gene lookup returns CDR1 SGHTA and CDR2 FQGTGA. This CDR3 has 15 residues.

CDR3 amino acids: CASSLAGGPPGELFF. CDR3 nucleotide sequence: TGTGCCAGCAGCCTAGCGGGCGGCCCACCCGGGGAGCTGTTTTTT. J is TRBJ2-2 and V is TRBV27, with 8 nucleotides matching TRBD2. The CDR3 totals 15 residues. The ends lost 6 bases at V and 6 bases at J; junction bases unmatched: 9. Germline CDR1 MNHEY, CDR2 SMNVEV (reference sequence).

V and J are TRBV10-3 and TRBJ2-4; TRBD1 might be the D (6 bases). Germline V gene data show CDR1 as ENHRY and CDR2 as SYGVKD. The CDR3 consists of 15 residues. V was pared by 0 bases and J by 6 bases, with 12 bases between. CDR3 in DNA: TGTGCCATCAGTGAGTCGGGGCAGGGGTTAAACATTCAGTACTTC. It encodes CAISESGQGLNIQYF.

The chain links TRBV7-6 to TRBJ2-5; D remains ambiguous. This CDR3 is 12 amino acids long. Germline CDR1 is SGHVS and CDR2 is FNYEAQ. Deletions cut 5 bases from V and 4 bases from J, with 8 bases between. CDR3 loop: CASSPTRETQYF. The CDR3 region has the DNA TGTGCCAGCAGCCCGACCAGAGAGACCCAGTACTTC.

This clone occurred a few times. The CDR3 loop reads CASSPREERGEQYF. Written as DNA, the CDR3 is TGCGCCAGCAGCCCCCGGGAGGAGAGGGGCGAGCAGTACTTC. The chain has TRBV4-1 and TRBJ2-7; 7 nucleotides align to TRBD2. Trimming took 4 bases from V and 6 from J; bases not matched to a gene: 9. The CDR3 loop spans 14 amino acids. Per the germline V gene, CDR1 is MGHRA and CDR2 is YSYEKL.

The chain uses TRBV27 and TRBJ2-6; weak D call: TRBD1 (6 bases). The CDR3 has 15 residues. The V end lost 7 bases, the J end lost 0 bases, and 10 bases lay between the germline ends. Germline V lookup: CDR1 MNHEY, CDR2 SMNVEV (reference sequence). The CDR3 protein is CASKGGSSGANVLTF. The CDR3 region has the DNA TGTGCCAGCAAAGGGGGATCCTCTGGGGCCAACGTCCTGACTTTC.

V usage is TRBV7-9 and J usage is TRBJ2-5; TRBD1 aligns across 7 bases. The V segment lost 6 bases and the J segment 4 bases; nucleotides outside the gene matches: 5. This CDR3 spans 13 amino acids. CDR1 is SEHNR, CDR2 FQNEAQ, per germline (reference sequence). In DNA, the CDR3 is TGTGCCAGCAGGCTTCCAGGGGGAGAGACCCAGTACTTC. This translates into CASRLPGGETQYF.

The chain joins TRBV9 to TRBJ1-3; 7 nucleotides line up with TRBD1. CDR3 length: 15 residues. The V and J ends lost 4 bases and 1 base, in that order; junction bases with no gene match: 5. Germline V gene data show CDR1 as SGDLS and CDR2 as YYNGEE. This CDR3 is CASSRAGGSGNTIYF. The DNA of the CDR3 is TGTGCCAGCAGCCGCGCAGGGGGTTCTGGAAACACCATATATTTT.

The rearrangement uses TRBV13 and TRBJ2-1; the match to TRBD2 covers 10 bases. This CDR3 is 17 amino acids long. Germline CDR1 is PRHDT and CDR2 is FYEKMQ (reference sequence). Trimming took 3 bases from V and 2 from J; bases not matched to a gene: 7. This CDR3 reads CASSFPSGGPTYNEQFF. As DNA, the CDR3 is TGTGCCAGCAGCTTCCCTAGCGGGGGACCTACCTACAATGAGCAGTTCTTC.

J is TRBJ2-3 and V is TRBV7-6, with D perhaps given as TRBD1 or TRBD2 (6 bases each). CDR3 length: 16 amino acids. V was clipped by 1 base and J by 2 bases, with 13 bases between them. Germline values: CDR1 SGHVS, CDR2 FNYEAQ. CDR3 DNA sequence: TGTGCCAGCAGCTTAGGGGGGGCAGGAATCACAGATACGCAGTATTTT. The encoded protein is CASSLGGAGITDTQYF.

The chain recombines TRBV19 with TRBJ2-7, with D maybe TRBD2 (6 bases). The CDR3 is 15 residues long. Trimming removed 5 bases at V and 6 bases at J, with 20 bases between. The germline CDR1 and CDR2 sequences are LNHDA and SQIVND (reference sequence). The CDR3 spells CASSVGGVPQGEQYF. CDR3 sequence (DNA): TGTGCCAGTAGTGTCGGAGGGGTTCCTCAAGGCGAGCAGTACTTC. The complete variable domain, with remaining parts taken from reference TRBV19 and TRBJ2-7, reads DGGITQSPKYLFRKEGQNVTLSCEQNLNHDAMYWYRQDPGQGLRLIYYSQIVNDFQKGDIAEGYSVSREKKESFPLTVTSAQKNPTAFYLCASSVGGVPQGEQYFGPGTRLTVT.

V usage is TRBV5-6 and J usage is TRBJ2-2, with TRBD1 matching over 8 bases. Germline V lookup: CDR1 SGHDT, CDR2 YYEEEE. CDR3 size: 17 residues. Trimming cost V 0 bases and J 3 bases; bases outside gene matches: 7. The CDR3 nucleotides are TGTGCCAGCAGCTTGGAGGACAGGGCTGCCGACACCGGGGAGCTGTTTTTT. It encodes CASSLEDRAADTGELFF.

This clone is a singleton in its sample. The chain links TRBV19 to TRBJ2-1, with D hard to call. The CDR3 covers 15 residues. Germline CDR1 LNHDA, CDR2 SQIVND (reference sequence). Trimming took off 4 bases at V and 0 bases at J, with 10 bases between the two ends. The CDR3 loop is CASSTETGSYNEQFF. CDR3 DNA: TGTGCCAGTAGTACAGAGACTGGCTCCTACAATGAGCAGTTCTTC.

Note on this clone: The same CDR3 can be traced to other DNA sequences in this sample. The V gene is TRBV5-6, the J gene TRBJ1-4; D unclear. Trimming removed 1 base from V and 0 bases from J, with 4 bases in between. From germline, CDR1 is SGHDT and CDR2 YYEEEE. This CDR3 has 14 residues. The CDR3 DNA sequence: TGTGCCAGCAGCTTGATCGCAACTAATGAAAAACTGTTTTTT. It specifies CASSLIATNEKLFF. Complete variable domain (other parts from reference TRBV5-6 and TRBJ1-4): DAGVTQSPTHLIKTRGQQVTLRCSPKSGHDTVSWYQQALGQGPQFIFQYYEEEERQRGNFPDRFSGHQFPNYSSELNVNALLLGDSALYLCASSLIATNEKLFFGSGTQLSVL.

The chain uses TRBV2 and TRBJ1-5, with TRBD1 identical over 10 bases. V lost 5 bases, J lost 0 bases, and 10 bases stayed unmatched. Germline V gene sequence: CDR1 SNHLY, CDR2 FYNNEI. CDR3 size: 18 residues. The DNA for the CDR3 is TGTGCCAGCAGTTCCCGGGACAGGGGAGGTGGTAGCAATCAGCCCCAGCATTTT. This translates into CASSSRDRGGGSNQPQHF.

The chain carries TRBV4-1 and TRBJ1-2; TRBD1 aligns across 7 bases. J gave up 4 bases and V 4 bases, and 3 bases lay outside the gene matches. This CDR3 contains 13 residues. The germline V gene has CDR1 MGHRA and CDR2 YSYEKL. CDR3 protein: CASSRDRAYGYTF. Here the CDR3 DNA reads TGCGCCAGCAGCCGTGACAGGGCCTATGGCTACACCTTC.

The chain is built from TRBV28 and TRBJ2-1; 12 positions match TRBD2. Germline V gene lookup returns CDR1 MDHEN and CDR2 SYDVKM. The junction had 1 base not matched to a gene; V was cut back by 2 bases and J by 5 bases. The CDR3 has 15 residues. The CDR3 DNA is TGTGCCAGCAGTTTACTAGCGGGAGGGGACAATGAGCAGTTCTTC. It specifies CASSLLAGGDNEQFF.

The table lists this clone with a few counts. This chain joins TRBV9 and TRBJ1-2; D possibly corresponds to TRBD1 (5 bases). CDR3 length: 15 residues. V lost 3 bases and J lost 3, with 15 bases in between. Germline-derived CDR1 and CDR2 are SGDLS and YYNGEE. For the CDR3, the DNA is TGTGCCAGCAGCGCAGATTTGGGGCCCTACTATGGCTACACCTTC. This translates into CASSADLGPYYGYTF.